This T cell receptor (beta chain) was obtained from a study of control samples from healthy donors and cancer patients. This CDR3 has 16 residues. Germline CDR1 and CDR2: WSHSY and SAAADI. Repertoires were generated with immunoSEQ multiplex PCR, while TCRdb's copy carries only in-frame clones and drops some. The table records under 150,000 clones, nearly 90% of them present only once. Notes on this clone: One end of the junction fails to match germline, which may point to a read error.

Sequencing was carried out using PBMCs. The TCR sequence derives from a man between 45 and 60 years old with head and neck cancer. The genes are TRBV10-2 and TRBJ2-2; 7 bases are a match to TRBD1. The CDR3 DNA reads TGCGCCAGCAGTGACCTGGAGACAGGGAACGCCGGGGAGCTGTTTTTT. Translating gives CASSDLETGNAGELFF.